This T cell receptor (beta chain) was sequenced for a study of T cells in Graves' hyperthyroidism and ophthalmopathy. CDR1 is DFQATT, CDR2 SNEGSKA, per germline (reference sequence). The V gene lost 3 bases and the J gene lost 5 bases, with 20 bases spanning the gap. The CDR3 covers 15 residues. TCR beta CDR3 regions were amplified from RNA. Primed by the HTBI set, a first-round RT-PCR was run on the TCR CDR3. TCRdb passed the multiplex PCR reads through MiXCR, listing each CDR3 protein once. The data hold about 52,000 distinct CDR3 sequences, with over 40% observed a single time. This chain uses TRBV20-1 with TRBJ2-7; D perhaps matches TRBD2 (5 bases). The specimen was blood. The TCR was taken from a woman between 45 and 65 years old with Graves' ophthalmopathy. CDR3 bases: TGCAGTGCTAGTCCTCGGGATGGCAGGCTTCACGAGCAGTACTTC. Amino acid sequence: CSASPRDGRLHEQYF.